Each of the 13 T cell receptor beta chains below was sequenced from the same sample in a study of blood T cell repertoires in COVID-19. Generated by immunoSEQ multiplex PCR, the TCRdb table keeps only in-frame clones and is missing some. Of 150,000 to 200,000 clones in the sample, 70% to 80% were seen once. Sequences were obtained from peripheral blood. These receptors all stem from a woman aged 60-75 years with COVID-19, enrolled during active disease.

J is TRBJ1-2 and V is TRBV28; the D gene is possibly TRBD1 (5 bases). Trimming pared 6 bases from V and 2 bases from J, leaving 10 bases between. Germline-derived CDR1 and CDR2 are MDHEN and SYDVKM. This CDR3 contains 13 residues. The CDR3 sequence: CASRPGINYGYTF. CDR3 in DNA: TGTGCCAGCAGGCCAGGGATAAACTATGGCTACACCTTC.

This clone was observed a handful of times. Other DNA sequences in the sample encode the same CDR3. The chain uses TRBV6-5 and TRBJ1-1, with D possibly matching TRBD1 (6 bases). V was pared by 5 bases and J by 1 base, with 8 bases between. CDR3 length: 13 amino acids. CDR1 and CDR2 from the germline V gene are MNHEY and SVGAGI. The CDR3 DNA is TGTGCCAGCAGTCTAGGGGGGAACACTGAAGCTTTCTTT. It specifies CASSLGGNTEAFF.

The chain joins TRBV28 to TRBJ2-3, with TRBD2 matching over 11 bases. V dropped 6 bases and J dropped 4; count of bases not matched to a gene: 6. The CDR3 is 15 amino acids. The germline V gene encodes CDR1 MDHEN and CDR2 SYDVKM. CDR3: CASRLLAGGADTQYF. The DNA of the CDR3 is TGTGCCAGCAGACTCCTAGCGGGAGGAGCAGATACGCAGTATTTT.

The chain carries TRBV5-5 and TRBJ1-4; D not certain. This CDR3 is built from 14 residues. The germline CDR1 and CDR2 sequences are SGHKS and YYEKEE (reference sequence). Trimming cost V 1 base and J 3 bases, with 7 bases left between them. The CDR3 region has the DNA TGTGCCAGCAGCTTGCGGGTGGCTAATGAAAAACTGTTTTTT. Amino acids: CASSLRVANEKLFF. Full variable domain (remainder filled in from reference TRBV5-5 and TRBJ1-4): DAGVTQSPTHLIKTRGQQVTLRCSPISGHKSVSWYQQVLGQGPQFIFQYYEKEERGRGNFPDRFSARQFPNYSSELNVNALLLGDSALYLCASSLRVANEKLFFGSGTQLSVL.

This clone was seen more than once but under ten times. V gene TRBV5-8 combines with J gene TRBJ2-1; weak D call: TRBD1 (5 bases). Looked up from germline, CDR1 is SGHTS and CDR2 is YDEGEE. This CDR3 comprises 14 residues. V shed 3 bases and J shed 3 bases, with 10 bases lying between them. DNA of the CDR3: TGTGCCAGCAGCTCCGGACACCGCTACAATGAGCAGTTCTTC. Translation: CASSSGHRYNEQFF. Full variable domain (outside the CDR3, taken from reference TRBV5-8 and TRBJ2-1): EAGVTQSPTHLIKTRGQQATLRCSPISGHTSVYWYQQALGLGLQFLLWYDEGEERNRGNFPPRFSGRQFPNYSSELNVNALELEDSALYLCASSSGHRYNEQFFGPGTRLTVL.

V and J are TRBV3-1 (or the pseudogene TRBV3-2) and TRBJ1-5, with 7 bases identical to TRBD1. Germline-derived CDR1 and CDR2 are LGHDT and YNNKEL (reference sequence). The CDR3 has 13 amino acids. After removal of 3 bases from V and 5 bases from J, the junction contained 1 base not matched to a gene. The DNA for the CDR3 is TGTGCCAGCAGCCAGGGACAGCATCAGCCCCAGCATTTT. Amino acid sequence: CASSQGQHQPQHF.

This clone was counted a few times. The chain couples TRBV11-2 to TRBJ2-7; 10 nucleotides agree with TRBD2. Germline V CDR1 and CDR2: SGHAT, FQNNGV. Trimming took 5 bases from V and 3 from J; bases not matched to a gene: 10. This CDR3 has 16 residues. CDR3 loop: CASSNGKLAGRYEQYF. DNA of the CDR3: TGTGCCAGCAGCAACGGCAAACTAGCGGGGCGCTACGAGCAGTACTTC.

The rearrangement joins TRBV7-9 to TRBJ1-1, with a tentative D call TRBD1 (5 bases). Germline CDR1 reads SEHNR; CDR2 reads FQNEAQ (reference sequence). The V end was cut by 5 bases, the J end by 1 base, with 11 bases between. The CDR3 runs 14 residues. The DNA for the CDR3 is TGTGCCAGCAGCAAAACCGGACAGAACACTGAAGCTTTCTTT. Its translation is CASSKTGQNTEAFF.

This chain links TRBV19 with TRBJ2-1, with D maybe TRBD1 (6 bases). Germline values: CDR1 LNHDA, CDR2 SQIVND (reference sequence). This CDR3 is 15 amino acids long. V lost 10 bases and J 0 bases, leaving 16 bases between the germline ends. The CDR3 sequence: CATRPRQDSYNEQFF. CDR3 sequence (DNA): TGTGCCACCCGCCCCAGACAGGACTCCTACAATGAGCAGTTCTTC.

This clone was counted between two and nine times. CDR3 coding DNA: TGTGCCAGCACAACCTACAATGAGCAGTTCTTC. Protein sequence: CASTTYNEQFF. The genes are TRBV28 and TRBJ2-1, with no clear D. Germline V gene data show CDR1 as MDHEN and CDR2 as SYDVKM. This CDR3 spans 11 amino acids. Trimming took off 7 bases at V and 2 bases at J, with 3 bases between the two ends.

The CDR3 spells CASSYGAAPLHF. CDR3 nucleotides: TGTGCCAGCAGTTACGGGGCAGCACCCCTCCACTTT. The chain recombines TRBV6-6 with TRBJ1-6, with a tentative D call TRBD1 (5 bases). V dropped 2 bases and J dropped 11 bases, with 7 bases sitting between them. In germline, CDR1 is MNHNY, CDR2 SVGAGI (reference sequence). This CDR3 is built from 12 residues.

In DNA form, the CDR3 reads TGTGCCAGCAGTGAAGGGACAGCCTATGGCAATGAGCAGTTCTTC. Protein product: CASSEGTAYGNEQFF. The J gene is TRBJ2-1, the V gene TRBV2, with a possible D match to TRBD1 (6 bases). V lost 1 base, J lost 6 bases, and 13 bases lay in between. CDR3 length: 15 residues. Germline V CDR1 and CDR2: SNHLY, FYNNEI.

The rearrangement joins TRBV28 to TRBJ1-1, with D hard to call. V shed 4 bases and J shed 3 bases, with 12 bases lying between them. The CDR3 has 14 amino acids. CDR1 is MDHEN and CDR2 is SYDVKM in the germline V gene. This CDR3 reads CASSSPYRDTEAFF. DNA for the CDR3: TGTGCCAGCAGTTCCCCGTACCGAGACACTGAAGCTTTCTTT.